This T cell receptor beta chain appears in the sequencing data of a study of T cell responses to AZD1222 COVID-19 vaccine. Study as a whole: Whether given at about 4 or about 12 weeks, second doses were pooled.

TCRdb keeps only in-frame clones here, not all; method: immunoSEQ multiplex PCR. The sample includes 88,000 or so clones, under 90% seen only once; the top ten take under 2.5%. The germline V gene encodes CDR1 LNHDA and CDR2 SQIVND (reference sequence). Trimming took 8 bases from V and 0 from J, leaving 8 bases between them. This CDR3 region has 13 residues. The receptor comes from an adult in good health. The V call is TRBV19, the J call TRBJ2-1; no reliable D call. The sample here was peripheral blood, taken on day 0 of AZD1222 vaccination. The CDR3 DNA reads TGTGCCAGTGGTGAGAGCTCCTACAATGAGCAGTTCTTC. Protein sequence: CASGESSYNEQFF.